This TCR beta chain originates from a study of CD8 T cells in Susac syndrome. CD8+ and CD4+ T cells from blood underwent TCR beta sequencing. The CD8+ and CD4+ T cells were isolated magnetically using a negative isolation approach, whereas the TEMRA cells were enriched by FACS. Random hexamers primed reverse transcription of about 0.5 to 1 ug RNA. A multiplex approach, immunoSEQ multiplex PCR, amplified TCR beta CDR3 across 54 Vbeta and 13 Jbeta. TCRdb reanalysed the immunoSEQ multiplex PCR reads using MiXCR and keeps one entry per CDR3 protein. This sample has just under 150,000 distinct CDR3 sequences, with approximately 94% found just once. A word on this clonotype: As yet, its antigen is unknown.

Trimming left V 3 bases short and J 0 bases short, with 12 bases between. The CDR3 totals 15 residues. Germline CDR1 is SGHDT and CDR2 is YYEEEE. Study-level points and caveats: TCR sequencing and HLA analysis covered a relatively small number of individuals.

The sample consisted of CD4+ T cells from PBMCs. The chain carries TRBV5-6 and TRBJ1-1; D might be TRBD1 (6 bases). This receptor was identified in a human donor in good health. CDR3 protein: CASSSQGTLNTEAFF. DNA of the CDR3: TGTGCCAGCAGCTCACAGGGCACGCTGAACACTGAAGCTTTCTTT.